Sequencing of this T cell receptor beta chain was carried out in a study of blood T cell repertoires in COVID-19. Across the whole study: The study drew acute and convalescent COVID-19 samples from the United States, Italy and Spain.

Authors' methods: Nucleated cell number was recorded as an estimate derived from reference gene primer amplification. Sequencing used immunoSEQ multiplex PCR; TCRdb keeps in-frame clones, though not all of them. That table is the source of V, J and clone size, and D and trimming were worked out from the DNA. The data hold 250,000 to 300,000 clones, with roughly 86% observed a single time. The source of this sequence is a woman in her 30s with COVID-19, enrolled during active disease. The sequenced sample was peripheral blood.

CDR3 region: CSADRGGYYGYTF. CDR3 sequence (DNA): TGCAGCGCTGACAGGGGTGGGTACTATGGCTACACCTTC. J is TRBJ1-2 and V is TRBV29-1; 8 bases line up with TRBD1. The CDR3 runs to 13 residues. Germline CDR1 and CDR2: SQVTM and ANQGSEA. The ends lost 7 bases at V and 3 bases at J; junction bases unmatched: 7.